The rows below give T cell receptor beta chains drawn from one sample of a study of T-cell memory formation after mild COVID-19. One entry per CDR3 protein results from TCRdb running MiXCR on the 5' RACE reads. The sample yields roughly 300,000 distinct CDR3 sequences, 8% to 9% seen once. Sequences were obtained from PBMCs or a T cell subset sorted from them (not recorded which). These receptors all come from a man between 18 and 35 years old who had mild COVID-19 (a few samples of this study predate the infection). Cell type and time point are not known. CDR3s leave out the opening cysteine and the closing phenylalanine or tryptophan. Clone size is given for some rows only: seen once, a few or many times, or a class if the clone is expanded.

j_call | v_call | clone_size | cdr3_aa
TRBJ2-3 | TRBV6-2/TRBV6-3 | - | ASSADEGVTDTQY
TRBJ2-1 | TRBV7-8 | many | ASSLAGSLYNEQF
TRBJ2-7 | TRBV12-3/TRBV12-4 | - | ASRRGAYEQY
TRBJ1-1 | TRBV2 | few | ASSEGPGEVF
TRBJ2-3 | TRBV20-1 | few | SAPDRELTDTQY
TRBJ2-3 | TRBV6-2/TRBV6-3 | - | ASRLVDTSDTQY
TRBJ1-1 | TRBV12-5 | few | ASGLVNTEAF
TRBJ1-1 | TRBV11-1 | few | ASSFTRQGSEAF
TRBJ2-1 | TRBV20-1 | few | SALGLVFNEQF
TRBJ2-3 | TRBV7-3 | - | ASSLIPGRGTDTQY
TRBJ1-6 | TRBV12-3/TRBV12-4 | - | ASSLSGQGDSPLH
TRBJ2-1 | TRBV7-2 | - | ASTGTGYVNEQF
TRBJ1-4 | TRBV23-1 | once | ATHGSLRQQPAGANEKLF
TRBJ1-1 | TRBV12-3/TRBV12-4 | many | ASSPGRGWTEAF
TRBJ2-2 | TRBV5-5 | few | ASSFSAGGTGELF
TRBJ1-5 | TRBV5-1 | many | ASFPGTGEVRNQPQH
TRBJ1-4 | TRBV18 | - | ASSEGEAEKLF
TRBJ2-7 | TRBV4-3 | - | ASSQESGGTGHYEQY
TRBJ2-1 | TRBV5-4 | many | ASSLATGGSYNEQF
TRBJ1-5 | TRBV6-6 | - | ASNSQANQPQH
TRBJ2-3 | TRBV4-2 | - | ASSQSGWASDTQY
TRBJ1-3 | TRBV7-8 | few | ASSLGRRGVNTIY
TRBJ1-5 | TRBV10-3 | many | AIRGQGPNQPQH
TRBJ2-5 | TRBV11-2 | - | ASSLMFDHLETQY
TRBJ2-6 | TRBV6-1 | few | ASSTGQVPYVANVLT
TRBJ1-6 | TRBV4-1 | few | ASSPTAGFSSPLH
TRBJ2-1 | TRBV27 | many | ASSPTGNPWYEQF
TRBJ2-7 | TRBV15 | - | ATSRDQASYEQY